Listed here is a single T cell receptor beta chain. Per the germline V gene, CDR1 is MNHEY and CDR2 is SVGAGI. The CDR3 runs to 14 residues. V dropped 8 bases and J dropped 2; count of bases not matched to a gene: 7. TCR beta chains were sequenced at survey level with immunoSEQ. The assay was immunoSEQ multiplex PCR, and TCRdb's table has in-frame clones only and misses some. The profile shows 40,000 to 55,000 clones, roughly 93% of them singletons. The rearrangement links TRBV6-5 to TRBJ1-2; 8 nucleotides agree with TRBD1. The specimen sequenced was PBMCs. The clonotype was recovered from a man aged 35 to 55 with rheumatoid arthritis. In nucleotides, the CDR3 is TGTGCCAGCGCCGGGGCAGGGGGCAACTATGGCTACACCTTC. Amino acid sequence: CASAGAGGNYGYTF.